This T cell receptor beta chain was sequenced in a study of shared clonotypes between healthy human individuals. The repertoire was sequenced with immunoSEQ multiplex PCR; TCRdb's copy has only in-frame clones and lacks some. The sample lists about 820,000 clones; approximately 92% were seen once. CD45RO-negative, CCR7-selected cells formed the naive CD8 fraction, which excluded terminally differentiated effector memory CD45RA+ cells. Healthy and HIV-negative, the adult donors had no recent acute infections or vaccinations. A remark on this clone: Its specificity is not known.

The CDR3 length is 16 residues. In germline, CDR1 is KGHSH, CDR2 LQKENI. V gave up 3 bases and J gave up 3 bases; unmatched junction bases: 7. Study-wide findings and caveats: Sharing across a handful of donors was seen in 4% to 6.5% of naive CD4 clonotypes.

Source material: naive CD8+ T cells sorted from blood. This TCR derives from a young man in good health. The rearrangement uses TRBV18 and TRBJ2-1; 8 nucleotides align to TRBD1. Here the CDR3 DNA reads TGTGCCAGCTCACCGGAGGACAGGGTTAACTACAATGAGCAGTTCTTC. Its translation: CASSPEDRVNYNEQFF.